Listed below are T cell receptor beta chains from one sample, sequenced in a study of blood T cells in healthy people across ages. From the 5' RACE reads, TCRdb called clonotypes with MiXCR, one entry per CDR3 protein. The sample consists of 1.6 million or so distinct CDR3 sequences, around 35% of them appearing once. Sequenced input: blood. The source of these receptors is a woman under 40 in good health. The CDR3 runs from the conserved cysteine through the conserved F or W. The D gene is left open where the match is weak. Clone size is given for some rows only: seen once, a few or many times, or a class if the clone is expanded.

size: -; D: -; J: TRBJ2-5; V: TRBV20-1; CDR3: CSAAGTDSGTQYF; DNA: TGCAGTGCCGCCGGGACGGACTCGGGGACCCAGTACTTC
size: -; D: TRBD2; J: TRBJ2-1; V: TRBV20-1; CDR3: CSAAVAGGQSSYNEQFF; DNA: TGCAGTGCTGCAGTAGCGGGAGGACAGAGCTCCTACAATGAGCAGTTCTTC
size: -; D: -; J: TRBJ2-5; V: TRBV11-2; CDR3: CASSLGSHGGWETQYF; DNA: TGTGCCAGCAGCTTAGGTTCGCATGGGGGCTGGGAGACCCAGTACTTC
size: few; D: -; J: TRBJ1-1; V: TRBV5-1; CDR3: CASSQVNGGNTEAFF; DNA: TGCGCCAGCAGCCAAGTAAACGGAGGGAACACTGAAGCTTTCTTT
size: many; D: -; J: TRBJ2-3; V: TRBV6-2/TRBV6-3; CDR3: CASRDSSTDTQYF; DNA: TGTGCCAGTAGGGACTCCAGCACAGATACGCAGTATTTT
size: -; D: -; J: TRBJ1-2; V: TRBV5-1; CDR3: CASSLPADGYTF; DNA: TGCGCCAGCAGCTTGCCAGCGGATGGCTACACCTTC
size: once; D: -; J: TRBJ2-7; V: TRBV5-5; CDR3: CASSPTGEGTAEHYEQYF; DNA: TGTGCCAGCAGCCCTACAGGGGAGGGGACAGCGGAACACTACGAGCAGTACTTC
size: -; D: -; J: TRBJ1-5; V: TRBV28; CDR3: CASSNSRWEGNQPQHF; DNA: TGTGCCAGCAGCAATTCGAGGTGGGAAGGCAATCAGCCCCAGCATTTT
size: -; D: TRBD1; J: TRBJ2-7; V: TRBV11-1; CDR3: CASSTWTGADEQYF; DNA: TGTGCCAGCAGCACCTGGACAGGGGCGGACGAGCAGTACTTC
size: -; D: -; J: TRBJ2-1; V: TRBV27; CDR3: CASSGAGLFQDEQFF; DNA: TGTGCCAGCAGTGGGGCGGGATTATTTCAGGATGAGCAGTTCTTC
size: -; D: -; J: TRBJ1-1; V: TRBV6-1; CDR3: CASFRVRSTEAFF; DNA: TGTGCCAGTTTCCGTGTCAGGAGCACTGAAGCTTTCTTT
size: -; D: -; J: TRBJ1-6; V: TRBV9; CDR3: CASSQENSPLHF; DNA: TGTGCCAGCAGCCAAGAAAATTCACCCCTCCACTTT
size: few; D: -; J: TRBJ2-3; V: TRBV12-3/TRBV12-4; CDR3: CASSLFRDGTQYF; DNA: TGTGCCAGCAGTTTATTCAGGGATGGTACGCAGTATTTT
size: -; D: -; J: TRBJ1-1; V: TRBV9; CDR3: CASSTDLGRDEAFF; DNA: TGTGCCAGCAGCACAGACCTCGGACGGGATGAAGCTTTCTTT
size: -; D: TRBD2; J: TRBJ2-3; V: TRBV27; CDR3: CASSLEGAGLDTQYF; DNA: TGTGCCAGCAGTTTGGAGGGAGCGGGGTTAGATACGCAGTATTTT
size: -; D: -; J: TRBJ1-1; V: TRBV20-1; CDR3: CSARGIEAFF; DNA: TGCAGTGCTAGAGGGATTGAAGCTTTCTTT
size: -; D: TRBD2; J: TRBJ2-7; V: TRBV28; CDR3: CASSSPSGTSSYEQYF; DNA: TGTGCCAGCAGTTCTCCTAGCGGGACCTCATCCTACGAGCAGTACTTC